This is a list of T cell receptor beta chains from one sample in a study of cytomegalovirus exposure and HLA in healthy donors. The protocol was immunoSEQ multiplex PCR, while the TCRdb copy is restricted to in-frame clones and leaves out a portion. Altogether approximately 150,000 clones are present, roughly 81% being singletons, with the ten largest covering more than 4%. Sequences were obtained from PBMCs. These receptors came from a girl aged 10 to 17 in good health and CMV-seropositive. The CDR3 runs from the conserved cysteine through the conserved F or W. A D gene is named only where the DNA matches it firmly. Part of the rows lack a size; the others show once, few, many or a class for expanded clones.

size	D	J	V	DNA	CDR3
-	-	TRBJ1-2	TRBV29-1	TGCAGCGTTCTCGGGGATGATGGCTACACCTTC	CSVLGDDGYTF
-	TRBD2	TRBJ2-3	TRBV11-2	TGTGCCAGCAGCTTGGCGGGGGGGGTGTCGGATACGCAGTATTTT	CASSLAGGVSDTQYF
-	-	TRBJ2-7	TRBV18	TGTGCCAGCTCACCACAGGGAGCCTACGAGCAGTACTTC	CASSPQGAYEQYF
once	-	TRBJ1-3	TRBV5-1	TGCGCCAGCAGCTTAAGAGGACTTGAGGGAAACACCATATATTTT	CASSLRGLEGNTIYF
-	TRBD1	TRBJ1-5	TRBV30	TGTGCCTGGAGTGTACAGACAGGGGGTCGTAGCAATCAGCCCCAGCATTTT	CAWSVQTGGRSNQPQHF
-	-	TRBJ1-5	TRBV7-9	TGTGCCAGCAGCCCGCTACATGGGCCGGATGGAGGGAGCAATCAGCCCCAGCATTTT	CASSPLHGPDGGSNQPQHF
-	-	TRBJ2-5	TRBV27	TGTGCCAGCAGTGCCCCGGGACTCCCGGGGACCCAGTACTTC	CASSAPGLPGTQYF
-	-	TRBJ2-1	TRBV25-1	TGTGCCAGCAAAGGGGACTCCTACAATGAGCAGTTCTTC	CASKGDSYNEQFF
-	-	TRBJ1-5	TRBV19	TGTGCCAGTAGTATAGTCCCCCCTAGACAGCTACATCAGCCCCAGCATTTT	CASSIVPPRQLHQPQHF
-	-	TRBJ1-5	TRBV4-1	TGCGCCAGCAGCCAAGAGGACGGGGGGGAGAGCAATCAGCCCCAGCATTTT	CASSQEDGGESNQPQHF
-	-	TRBJ1-4	TRBV13	TGTGCCAGCAGCTTAGGCCGGACTAATGAAAAACTGTTTTTT	CASSLGRTNEKLFF
-	TRBD2	TRBJ2-1	TRBV6-1	TGTGCCAGCAGTGCGCCCGGACTAGTAGGCAATGAGCAGTTCTTC	CASSAPGLVGNEQFF
once	TRBD1	TRBJ2-7	TRBV5-1	TGCGCCAGCAGCCTGTCAAGGGGGCACTACGAGCAGTACTTC	CASSLSRGHYEQYF
-	TRBD1	TRBJ1-4	TRBV5-5	TGTGCCAGCAGCTCACAGGGGTCTGCAACTAATGAAAAACTGTTTTTT	CASSSQGSATNEKLFF
-	-	TRBJ1-3	TRBV9	TGTGCCAGCAGTTTCATTGCGGGTGGGACTTCTGGAAACACCATATATTTT	CASSFIAGGTSGNTIYF
-	-	TRBJ1-4	TRBV29-1	TGCAGCGTTGAACTCCCGGGTGGGGGGGAAAAACTGTTTTTT	CSVELPGGGEKLFF
-	TRBD1	TRBJ1-1	TRBV5-1	TGCGCCAGCAGCACAGGGGATAACTTGAACACTGAAGCTTTCTTT	CASSTGDNLNTEAFF
-	-	TRBJ2-2	TRBV16	TGTGCCAGCAGCAAACAGGGGAACACCGGGGAGCTGTTTTTT	CASSKQGNTGELFF
-	-	TRBJ1-5	TRBV19	TGTGCCAGTAGCCACCGAGGGCAGGATAGCAATCAGCCCCAGCATTTT	CASSHRGQDSNQPQHF
few	TRBD1	TRBJ2-3	TRBV5-6	TGTGCCAGCAGCTTCAGGGGGCCGGGCACAGATACGCAGTATTTT	CASSFRGPGTDTQYF
once	TRBD1	TRBJ2-7	TRBV27	TGTGCCAGCAGTTTGAAAGGGACAGGGGGCACCTACGAGCAGTACTTC	CASSLKGTGGTYEQYF
-	-	TRBJ2-7	TRBV30	TGTGCCTGGAGTGTAAAGGGGTACGAGCAGTACTTC	CAWSVKGYEQYF
-	TRBD1	TRBJ1-5	TRBV2	TGTGCCAGCAGTGGACAGGGGAGGGGCAATCAGCCCCAGCATTTT	CASSGQGRGNQPQHF
-	-	TRBJ1-3	TRBV6-5	TGTGCCTGCATGTATGGAAACACCATATATTTT	CACMYGNTIYF
-	TRBD1	TRBJ2-5	TRBV6-1	TGTGCCAGCAGTGGAAGCAGATGGACAGGGGGGGGCCAAGAGACCCAGTACTTC	CASSGSRWTGGGQETQYF
-	-	TRBJ1-2	TRBV27	TGTGCCAGCAGTTTATCTCAGGGTCGAGGCTACACCTTC	CASSLSQGRGYTF
few	TRBD1	TRBJ2-7	TRBV9	TGTGCCAGCAGCGGAGGACAGGGGTACGAGCAGTACTTC	CASSGGQGYEQYF
-	-	TRBJ1-1	TRBV18	TGTGCCAGCTCACTACACGCCGGGGCTGAAGCTTTCTTT	CASSLHAGAEAFF
-	-	TRBJ2-2	TRBV7-9	TGTGCCACCCCGGATAACGACAGGAGAGTCACCGGGGAGCTGTTTTTT	CATPDNDRRVTGELFF
-	TRBD1	TRBJ2-7	TRBV27	TGTGCCAGCAGAGCAGGGGGCCTCTTACGCGAGCAGTACTTC	CASRAGGLLREQYF
-	TRBD2	TRBJ2-1	TRBV11-2	TGTGCCAGCAGCTTTCTCACGAATAGCGGGGGACGCAATGAGCAGTTCTTC	CASSFLTNSGGRNEQFF
-	TRBD1	TRBJ2-3	TRBV6-4	TGTGCCAGCAGTGAGGGGGGACAGGGTACGGATACGCAGTATTTT	CASSEGGQGTDTQYF
-	-	TRBJ1-4	TRBV7-6	TGTGCCAGCAGCCTCAGTACCGGACAGGAAAAACTGTTTTTT	CASSLSTGQEKLFF
-	-	TRBJ2-3	TRBV5-4	TGTGCCAGCAGCCCTGCCGATAGTTATAGCACAGATACGCAGTATTTT	CASSPADSYSTDTQYF
-	-	TRBJ2-5	TRBV7-3	TGTGCCAGCAGCGTCGCTCCGGTGGAGACCCAGTACTTC	CASSVAPVETQYF
few	-	TRBJ1-4	TRBV7-6	TGTGCCAGCAGCCGGGGATTTCAAGTTAGGGAGGTTAATGAAAAACTGTTTTTT	CASSRGFQVREVNEKLFF
once	TRBD1	TRBJ1-1	TRBV4-2	TGTGCCAGCAGCCCTGGCGAGGGGGCGCGACACACTGAAGCTTTCTTT	CASSPGEGARHTEAFF
once	TRBD1	TRBJ2-5	TRBV7-2	TGTGCCAGCAGCTCCCAGGGGGCGGGTGAGACCCAGTACTTC	CASSSQGAGETQYF
-	-	TRBJ1-1	TRBV28	TGTGCCAGCAGTCCGTTAACAGGGCTTCCTTCGAACACTGAAGCTTTCTTT	CASSPLTGLPSNTEAFF
-	-	TRBJ1-2	TRBV7-9	TGTGCCAGCAGCGAGAGACAGAGAGGCTACACCTTC	CASSERQRGYTF
-	TRBD2	TRBJ2-2	TRBV11-2	TGTGCCAGCAGCGCTAGCGGGACAACGAACACCGGGGAGCTGTTTTTT	CASSASGTTNTGELFF
once	-	TRBJ1-5	TRBV19	TGTGCCAGTAGACGAAGACGGGGCAATCAGCCCCAGCATTTT	CASRRRRGNQPQHF
-	-	TRBJ1-2	TRBV7-9	TGTGCCAGCAGCTTAGCAACAGTCGTTGAAGGCTACACCTTC	CASSLATVVEGYTF